A selection of T cell receptor beta chains follows, all from one sample in a study of cytomegalovirus exposure and HLA in healthy donors. TCRdb's table, derived via immunoSEQ multiplex PCR, lists solely in-frame clones and lacks some. The profile shows roughly 150,000 clones, about 80% of them singletons. The sample comprised PBMCs. The receptors here all came from a woman aged 40 to 50 in good health and CMV-seronegative. The CDR3 runs from the conserved cysteine through the conserved F or W. Each record gives: D gene, clone size, J gene, V gene, CDR3 DNA, CDR3 protein. A D gene is named only where the DNA matches it firmly. Some rows mark clone size as missing; the rest say once, few, many or name a class of expanded clone.

d_call: TRBD2; clone_size: .; j_call: TRBJ2-1; v_call: TRBV6-4; cdr3_nt: TGTGCCAGCAGCTATACTAGCGGGGGTACGGTCAATGAGCAGTTCTTC; cdr3_aa: CASSYTSGGTVNEQFF
d_call: TRBD1; clone_size: few; j_call: TRBJ1-2; v_call: TRBV28; cdr3_nt: TGTGCCAGCAGCGGGACAGACACTAACTATGGCTACACCTTC; cdr3_aa: CASSGTDTNYGYTF
d_call: .; clone_size: .; j_call: TRBJ2-3; v_call: TRBV6-1; cdr3_nt: TGTGCCAGCAGTGAAGTTAGTCATACGCAGTATTTT; cdr3_aa: CASSEVSHTQYF
d_call: .; clone_size: .; j_call: TRBJ2-7; v_call: TRBV6-1; cdr3_nt: TGTGCCAGCAGTGATAGAAAGACAGGCTCCTACGAGCAGTACTTC; cdr3_aa: CASSDRKTGSYEQYF
d_call: TRBD1; clone_size: .; j_call: TRBJ1-5; v_call: TRBV27; cdr3_nt: TGTGCCAGCAGTCTTGGGACAGCCTGGCCCCAGCATTTT; cdr3_aa: CASSLGTAWPQHF
d_call: TRBD1; clone_size: .; j_call: TRBJ2-2; v_call: TRBV28; cdr3_nt: TGTGCCAGCAGGGCCAGGGGGTCGCGGGAGCTGTTTTTT; cdr3_aa: CASRARGSRELFF
d_call: .; clone_size: .; j_call: TRBJ1-1; v_call: TRBV7-2; cdr3_nt: TGTGCCAGCAGCCCTGCAGGGGTCATGAACACTGAAGCTTTCTTT; cdr3_aa: CASSPAGVMNTEAFF
d_call: .; clone_size: .; j_call: TRBJ1-2; v_call: TRBV2; cdr3_nt: TGTGCCAGCAGTAGAGGACAGAGATATGGCTACACCTTC; cdr3_aa: CASSRGQRYGYTF
d_call: .; clone_size: few; j_call: TRBJ2-7; v_call: TRBV7-9; cdr3_nt: TGTGCCAGCAGCCTCGGGGTCGGCTACGAGCAGTACTTC; cdr3_aa: CASSLGVGYEQYF
d_call: TRBD2; clone_size: .; j_call: TRBJ2-4; v_call: TRBV10-1; cdr3_nt: TGCGCCACCCCGGGGGGGTTGGAGCTAGCCAAAAACAGTCAGTACTTC; cdr3_aa: CATPGGLELAKNSQYF
d_call: .; clone_size: .; j_call: TRBJ2-7; v_call: TRBV10-3; cdr3_nt: TGTGCCATCAGTGGACGAGGAGCGGAGAGGAGGGAGGAGCAGTACTTC; cdr3_aa: CAISGRGAERREEQYF
d_call: .; clone_size: .; j_call: TRBJ2-5; v_call: TRBV5-1; cdr3_nt: TGTGCCAGCAGCTTGGGACCAGGGAACTTAGAGACCCAGTACTTC; cdr3_aa: CASSLGPGNLETQYF
d_call: TRBD1; clone_size: .; j_call: TRBJ2-1; v_call: TRBV5-4; cdr3_nt: TGTGCCAGCAGCGCGGGACAGGGGAGGGATGAGCAGTTCTTC; cdr3_aa: CASSAGQGRDEQFF
d_call: TRBD1; clone_size: .; j_call: TRBJ1-2; v_call: TRBV5-6; cdr3_nt: TGTGCCAGCAGCTGGGGGTCAGGGGGTCGCGGCTACACCTTC; cdr3_aa: CASSWGSGGRGYTF
d_call: .; clone_size: .; j_call: TRBJ2-3; v_call: TRBV6-5; cdr3_nt: TGTGCCAGCAGCCCTCTATCGGCAGATACGCAGTATTTT; cdr3_aa: CASSPLSADTQYF
d_call: .; clone_size: few; j_call: TRBJ2-6; v_call: TRBV2; cdr3_nt: TGTGCCAGGTCAAGGGGTTCTGGGGCCAACGTCCTGACTTTC; cdr3_aa: CARSRGSGANVLTF
d_call: .; clone_size: once; j_call: TRBJ2-3; v_call: TRBV29-1; cdr3_nt: TGCAGCGTCAGGGGATTTGATACGCAGTATTTT; cdr3_aa: CSVRGFDTQYF
d_call: .; clone_size: .; j_call: TRBJ1-2; v_call: TRBV6-5; cdr3_nt: TGTGCCAGCAGTTACTCGATGGGGGCTCAGAGCTATGGCTACACCTTC; cdr3_aa: CASSYSMGAQSYGYTF
d_call: .; clone_size: .; j_call: TRBJ2-2; v_call: TRBV9; cdr3_nt: TGTGCCTCCACTCCAGGAGGGGCGGCCGGGGAGCTGTTTTTT; cdr3_aa: CASTPGGAAGELFF
d_call: .; clone_size: .; j_call: TRBJ2-7; v_call: TRBV5-1; cdr3_nt: TGCGCCAGCAGCTTGGGCGGGACGGACTCCTACGAGCAGTACTTC; cdr3_aa: CASSLGGTDSYEQYF
d_call: .; clone_size: .; j_call: TRBJ2-7; v_call: TRBV6-5; cdr3_nt: TGTGCCAGCAGTGAGACAGTGGCCTACGAGCAGTACTTC; cdr3_aa: CASSETVAYEQYF
d_call: .; clone_size: .; j_call: TRBJ1-4; v_call: TRBV4-1; cdr3_nt: TGCGCCAGCAGCTTCGCCGGGGTCCGGGAAAAACTGTTTTTT; cdr3_aa: CASSFAGVREKLFF
d_call: .; clone_size: .; j_call: TRBJ1-2; v_call: TRBV15; cdr3_nt: TGTGCCACCAGCTCGGCGGGCAGGCTCTATGGCTACACCTTC; cdr3_aa: CATSSAGRLYGYTF
d_call: TRBD2; clone_size: .; j_call: TRBJ2-5; v_call: TRBV7-3; cdr3_nt: TGTGCCAGCAGCTCGCCGGGACTAGGGACCCAGTACTTC; cdr3_aa: CASSSPGLGTQYF
d_call: .; clone_size: few; j_call: TRBJ1-1; v_call: TRBV5-6; cdr3_nt: TGTGCCAGCAGCTACAGGGACCCTGAAGCTTTCTTT; cdr3_aa: CASSYRDPEAFF
d_call: TRBD2; clone_size: .; j_call: TRBJ2-1; v_call: TRBV7-2; cdr3_nt: TGTGCCAGCAGCTTAGCGATGGGGGAGGGGTGGAATGAGCAGTTCTTC; cdr3_aa: CASSLAMGEGWNEQFF
d_call: .; clone_size: .; j_call: TRBJ2-1; v_call: TRBV6-1; cdr3_nt: TGTGCCAGCAGTGAACGACCGGTCACCCTAGCTGAGCAGTTCTTC; cdr3_aa: CASSERPVTLAEQFF
d_call: TRBD1; clone_size: .; j_call: TRBJ2-2; v_call: TRBV6-1; cdr3_nt: TGTGCCAGTCGACAGGGTACGACCGGGGAGCTGTTTTTT; cdr3_aa: CASRQGTTGELFF
d_call: TRBD2; clone_size: .; j_call: TRBJ2-3; v_call: TRBV19; cdr3_nt: TGTGCCAGTAGTATAGACCCGAGCGGGGGGCTGTCATCTAGCACAGATACGCAGTATTTT; cdr3_aa: CASSIDPSGGLSSSTDTQYF
d_call: .; clone_size: few; j_call: TRBJ2-6; v_call: TRBV7-9; cdr3_nt: TGTTCCAGCAGCTTTTACGGCTCTGGGGCCAACGGCCTGACTTTC; cdr3_aa: CSSSFYGSGANGLTF
d_call: .; clone_size: few; j_call: TRBJ1-5; v_call: TRBV19; cdr3_nt: TGTGCCAGTGGGTTAGGTCGGGATCAGCCCCAGCATTTT; cdr3_aa: CASGLGRDQPQHF
d_call: TRBD1; clone_size: .; j_call: TRBJ2-3; v_call: TRBV10-3; cdr3_nt: TGTGCCATCAGTGAGCCGGGACAGGGGAGCACAGATACGCAGTATTTT; cdr3_aa: CAISEPGQGSTDTQYF
d_call: .; clone_size: .; j_call: TRBJ2-6; v_call: TRBV11-2; cdr3_nt: TGTGCCAGCAGCTTACAGGGTGCTGGGGCCAACGTCCTGACTTTC; cdr3_aa: CASSLQGAGANVLTF
d_call: TRBD2; clone_size: .; j_call: TRBJ2-3; v_call: TRBV5-6; cdr3_nt: TGTGCCAGCAGCTTGAGGGGACTAGCGGGGAAGACGCCCACAGATACGCAGTATTTT; cdr3_aa: CASSLRGLAGKTPTDTQYF
d_call: .; clone_size: .; j_call: TRBJ2-5; v_call: TRBV7-2; cdr3_nt: TGTGCCAGCAGCTTAGGAGGCGGTTGGGAGCAGTACTTC; cdr3_aa: CASSLGGGWEQYF
d_call: TRBD1; clone_size: .; j_call: TRBJ2-2; v_call: TRBV5-7; cdr3_nt: TGTGCCAGCAGCCAAAGGGACAGGCTGACCGGGGAGCTGTTTTTT; cdr3_aa: CASSQRDRLTGELFF
d_call: .; clone_size: .; j_call: TRBJ2-5; v_call: TRBV9; cdr3_nt: TGTGCCAGCAGCGTAGTTGTACCGGGGACCCAGTACTTC; cdr3_aa: CASSVVVPGTQYF
d_call: .; clone_size: .; j_call: TRBJ2-7; v_call: TRBV21-1; cdr3_nt: TGTGCCAGCAGCAAAGTTTTTCGGGTTTTGGCGGGAGAGATCGAGCAGTACTTC; cdr3_aa: CASSKVFRVLAGEIEQYF
d_call: TRBD2; clone_size: .; j_call: TRBJ2-7; v_call: TRBV6-5; cdr3_nt: TGTGCCAGCAGTTACCTAGCGGGGGGTACCTACGAGCAGTACTTC; cdr3_aa: CASSYLAGGTYEQYF
d_call: TRBD1; clone_size: .; j_call: TRBJ2-7; v_call: TRBV29-1; cdr3_nt: TGCAGCGTGATGACAGGGCACTCCTACGAGCAGTACTTC; cdr3_aa: CSVMTGHSYEQYF
d_call: TRBD1; clone_size: few; j_call: TRBJ1-1; v_call: TRBV18; cdr3_nt: TGTGCCAGCTCACTGTGGACAGGGCGGGGAGACACTGAAGCTTTCTTT; cdr3_aa: CASSLWTGRGDTEAFF
d_call: TRBD2; clone_size: few; j_call: TRBJ2-1; v_call: TRBV7-2; cdr3_nt: TGTGCCAGCAGCTTAGCGGGAGGGCCGGTAAATGAGCAGTTCTTC; cdr3_aa: CASSLAGGPVNEQFF
d_call: .; clone_size: .; j_call: TRBJ2-5; v_call: TRBV29-1; cdr3_nt: TGCAGCGTTGAAACAGGCTGGTACCAAGAGACCCAGTACTTC; cdr3_aa: CSVETGWYQETQYF
d_call: .; clone_size: .; j_call: TRBJ2-7; v_call: TRBV6-5; cdr3_nt: TGTGCCAGCAGTTACCGGCGGGGGCCAACCTACGAGCAGTACTTC; cdr3_aa: CASSYRRGPTYEQYF
d_call: .; clone_size: .; j_call: TRBJ2-1; v_call: TRBV28; cdr3_nt: TGTGCCAGCAGTTTAGAACTTAGGCAGTTCTTC; cdr3_aa: CASSLELRQFF
d_call: .; clone_size: .; j_call: TRBJ1-1; v_call: TRBV7-9; cdr3_nt: TGTGCCAGCAGCTTCGGGGATCCGAACACTGAAGCTTTCTTT; cdr3_aa: CASSFGDPNTEAFF
d_call: .; clone_size: .; j_call: TRBJ1-4; v_call: TRBV9; cdr3_nt: TGTGCCAGCAGCGTCACAACAGGGGAAAAACTGTTTTTT; cdr3_aa: CASSVTTGEKLFF
d_call: .; clone_size: .; j_call: TRBJ1-1; v_call: TRBV5-6; cdr3_nt: TGTGCCAGCAGCTTGTTACCCGGACAGCTCGCAGGCCAAGCTTTTTTT; cdr3_aa: CASSLLPGQLAGQAFF
d_call: TRBD2; clone_size: .; j_call: TRBJ2-3; v_call: TRBV5-4; cdr3_nt: TGTGCCAGCAGCTTGGCTAGCGGGGGTCCCACAGATACGCAGTATTTT; cdr3_aa: CASSLASGGPTDTQYF
d_call: .; clone_size: .; j_call: TRBJ1-4; v_call: TRBV10-1; cdr3_nt: TGCGCCAGCAGTGAGACCGCCTCACGGGAAAAACTGTTTTTT; cdr3_aa: CASSETASREKLFF
d_call: .; clone_size: .; j_call: TRBJ1-1; v_call: TRBV18; cdr3_nt: TGTGCCAGCTCACCACCTCATTCACAGGCTATGAACACTGAAGCTTTCTTT; cdr3_aa: CASSPPHSQAMNTEAFF
d_call: .; clone_size: .; j_call: TRBJ2-2; v_call: TRBV19; cdr3_nt: TGTGCCAGTACCCTTAGCAGGGGCACCGGGGAGCTGTTTTTT; cdr3_aa: CASTLSRGTGELFF